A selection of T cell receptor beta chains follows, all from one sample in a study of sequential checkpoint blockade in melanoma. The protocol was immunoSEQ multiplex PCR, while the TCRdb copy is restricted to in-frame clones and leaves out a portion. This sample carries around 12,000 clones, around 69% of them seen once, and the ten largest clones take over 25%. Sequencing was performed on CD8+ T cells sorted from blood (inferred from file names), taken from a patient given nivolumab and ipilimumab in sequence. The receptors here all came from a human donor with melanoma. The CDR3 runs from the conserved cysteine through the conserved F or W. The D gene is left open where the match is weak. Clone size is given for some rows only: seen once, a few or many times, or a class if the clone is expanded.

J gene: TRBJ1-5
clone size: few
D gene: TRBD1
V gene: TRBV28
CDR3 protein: CASSLWGQVINQPQHF
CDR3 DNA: TGTGCCAGCAGTTTATGGGGACAGGTGATCAATCAGCCCCAGCATTTT

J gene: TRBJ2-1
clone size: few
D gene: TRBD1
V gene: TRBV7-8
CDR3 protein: CASSSEGQADSYNEQFF
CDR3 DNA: TGTGCCAGCAGTAGCGAGGGACAGGCCGACTCCTACAATGAGCAGTTCTTC

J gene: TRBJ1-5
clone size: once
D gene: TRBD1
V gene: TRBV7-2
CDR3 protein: CASSPLQGENQPQHF
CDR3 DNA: TGTGCCAGCAGCCCCCTGCAGGGGGAGAATCAGCCCCAGCATTTT

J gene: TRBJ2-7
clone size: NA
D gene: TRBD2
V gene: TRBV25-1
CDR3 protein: CASSGQTSGGENYEQYF
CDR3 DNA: TGTGCCAGCAGTGGACAGACTAGCGGGGGGGAAAACTACGAGCAGTACTTC

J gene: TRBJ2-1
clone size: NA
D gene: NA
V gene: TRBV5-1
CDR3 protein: CASREASANEQFF
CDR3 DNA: TGCGCCAGCAGGGAGGCGTCGGCAAATGAGCAGTTCTTC

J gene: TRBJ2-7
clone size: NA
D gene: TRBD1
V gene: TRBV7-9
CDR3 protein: CASKGAAHEQYF
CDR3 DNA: TGTGCCAGCAAGGGGGCGGCCCACGAGCAGTACTTC

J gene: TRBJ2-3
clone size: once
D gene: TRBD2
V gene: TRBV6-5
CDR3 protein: CASSYASGRIDTQYF
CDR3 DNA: TGTGCCAGCAGTTACGCTAGCGGGAGAATAGATACGCAGTATTTT

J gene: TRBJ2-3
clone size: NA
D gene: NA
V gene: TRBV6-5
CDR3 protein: CASSYFGSRTDTQYF
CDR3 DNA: TGTGCCAGCAGTTACTTCGGGAGTCGCACAGATACGCAGTATTTT

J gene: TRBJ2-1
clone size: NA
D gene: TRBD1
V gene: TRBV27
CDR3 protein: CASSPLSPIDRAFYNEQFF
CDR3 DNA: TGTGCCAGCAGTCCCCTATCACCCATAGACAGGGCATTCTACAATGAGCAGTTCTTC

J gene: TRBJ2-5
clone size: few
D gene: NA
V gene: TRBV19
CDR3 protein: CASSIFLQETQYF
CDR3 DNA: TGTGCCAGTAGTATATTTCTTCAAGAGACCCAGTACTTC

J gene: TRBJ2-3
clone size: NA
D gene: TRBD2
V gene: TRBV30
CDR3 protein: CAWRDPGLAADTQYF
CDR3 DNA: TGTGCCTGGAGAGACCCGGGACTAGCGGCAGATACGCAGTATTTT

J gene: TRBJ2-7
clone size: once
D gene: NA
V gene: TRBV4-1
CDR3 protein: CASRSVESYEQYF
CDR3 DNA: TGCGCCAGTAGATCGGTAGAATCCTACGAGCAGTACTTC

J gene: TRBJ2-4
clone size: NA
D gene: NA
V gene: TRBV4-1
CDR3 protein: CASSQDGARQNIQYF
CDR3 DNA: TGCGCCAGCAGCCAAGATGGGGCTAGGCAAAACATTCAGTACTTC

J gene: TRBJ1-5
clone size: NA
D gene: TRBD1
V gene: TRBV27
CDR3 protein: CASSFGQGGNQPQHF
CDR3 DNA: TGTGCCAGCAGTTTTGGACAGGGGGGCAATCAGCCCCAGCATTTT

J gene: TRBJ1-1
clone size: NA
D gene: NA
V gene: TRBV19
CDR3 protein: CASRAGVWGNTEAFF
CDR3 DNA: TGTGCCAGTAGAGCGGGGGTGTGGGGGAACACTGAAGCTTTCTTT

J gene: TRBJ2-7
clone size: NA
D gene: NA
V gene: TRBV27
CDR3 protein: CASSFRGYEQYF
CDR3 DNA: TGTGCCAGCAGTTTTCGGGGCTACGAGCAGTACTTC

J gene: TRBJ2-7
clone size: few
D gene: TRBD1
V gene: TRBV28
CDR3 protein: CASSLSLGGPPYQQYF
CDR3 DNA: TGTGCCAGCAGTTTATCTCTAGGGGGCCCTCCTTACCAGCAGTACTTC

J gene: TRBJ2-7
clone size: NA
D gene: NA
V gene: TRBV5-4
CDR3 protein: CASSSDQGYRVGSYEQYF
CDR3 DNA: TGTGCCAGCAGCTCGGACCAAGGATACAGGGTAGGGTCCTACGAGCAGTACTTC

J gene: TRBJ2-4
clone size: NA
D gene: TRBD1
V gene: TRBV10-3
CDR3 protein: CAIRPGTGGQNIQYF
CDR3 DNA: TGTGCCATCAGACCCGGGACAGGGGGGCAAAACATTCAGTACTTC

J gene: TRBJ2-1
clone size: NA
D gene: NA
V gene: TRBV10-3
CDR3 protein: CAVLESSYNEQFF
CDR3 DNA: TGTGCCGTACTTGAGAGCTCCTACAATGAGCAGTTCTTC

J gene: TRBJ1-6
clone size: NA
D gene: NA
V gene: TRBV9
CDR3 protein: CASSDETRHNSPLHF
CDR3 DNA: TGTGCCAGCAGCGATGAGACGCGGCATAATTCACCCCTCCACTTT

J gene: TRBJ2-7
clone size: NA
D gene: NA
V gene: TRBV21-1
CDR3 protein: CASSKGVGASYEQYF
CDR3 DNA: TGTGCCAGCAGCAAAGGTGTCGGTGCCTCCTACGAGCAGTACTTC

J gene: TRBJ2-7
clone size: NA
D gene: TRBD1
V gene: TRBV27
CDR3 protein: CASSSSQGALMYEQYF
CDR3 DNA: TGTGCCAGCAGTTCCAGCCAGGGGGCCCTAATGTACGAGCAGTACTTC

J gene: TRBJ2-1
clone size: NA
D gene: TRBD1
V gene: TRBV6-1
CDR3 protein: CASTLGGHEQFF
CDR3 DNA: TGTGCCAGCACTTTAGGGGGCCACGAGCAGTTCTTC

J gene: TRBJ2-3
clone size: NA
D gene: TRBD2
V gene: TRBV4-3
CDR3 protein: CASSQGLAGMPTDTQYF
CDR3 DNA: TGCGCCAGCAGCCAAGGGCTAGCGGGGATGCCCACAGATACGCAGTATTTT

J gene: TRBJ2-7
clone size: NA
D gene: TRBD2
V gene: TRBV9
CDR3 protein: CASSVAGGVYEQYF
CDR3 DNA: TGTGCCAGCAGCGTAGCGGGAGGGGTTTACGAGCAGTACTTC

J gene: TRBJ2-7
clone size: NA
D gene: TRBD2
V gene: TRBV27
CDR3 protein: CASSPRTSRTYEQYF
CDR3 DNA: TGTGCCAGCAGTCCCCGGACTAGCCGAACCTACGAGCAGTACTTC